This T cell receptor beta chain was recovered during a study of tumor T cells in aggressive B-cell lymphoma. The assay was immunoSEQ multiplex PCR, and TCRdb's table has in-frame clones only and misses some. This table holds roughly 3,000 clones, over 70% found once. V shed 3 bases and J 10 bases; nucleotides not matched to a gene: 6. The CDR3 is 13 amino acids. CDR1 is LNHDA and CDR2 is SQIVND in the germline V gene (reference sequence). The sequenced sample was tumor tissue. The rearrangement joins TRBV19 to TRBJ1-1, with 9 positions matching TRBD1. The sequence was obtained from an adult with diffuse large B cell lymphoma. The CDR3 sequence is CASSMGQGILAFF. The DNA for the CDR3 is TGTGCCAGTAGTATGGGACAGGGAATTTTAGCTTTCTTT. Full variable domain (rest looked up from reference TRBV19 and TRBJ1-1): DGGITQSPKYLFRKEGQNVTLSCEQNLNHDAMYWYRQDPGQGLRLIYYSQIVNDFQKGDIAEGYSVSREKKESFPLTVTSAQKNPTAFYLCASSMGQGILAFFGQGTRLTVV.